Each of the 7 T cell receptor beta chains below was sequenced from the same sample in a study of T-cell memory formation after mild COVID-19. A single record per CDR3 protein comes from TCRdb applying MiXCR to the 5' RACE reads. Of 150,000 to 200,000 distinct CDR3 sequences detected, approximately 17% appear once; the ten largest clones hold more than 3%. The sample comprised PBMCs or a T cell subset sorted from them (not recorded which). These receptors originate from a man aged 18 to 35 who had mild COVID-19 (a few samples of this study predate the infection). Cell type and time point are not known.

CDR3 coding DNA: TGTGCCAGCAACTCAGGGCAAGAGACCCAGTACTTC. Amino acids: CASNSGQETQYF. The chain combines TRBV6-1 with TRBJ2-5; D might be TRBD1 (5 bases). Germline V gene sequence: CDR1 MNHNS, CDR2 SASEGT. The CDR3 spans 12 residues. The V gene lost 7 bases and the J gene lost 2 bases, with 8 bases spanning the gap.

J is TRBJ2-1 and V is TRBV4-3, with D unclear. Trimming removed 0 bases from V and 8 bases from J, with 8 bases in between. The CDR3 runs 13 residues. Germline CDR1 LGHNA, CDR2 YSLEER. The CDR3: CASSQDSLDEQFF. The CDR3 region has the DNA TGCGCCAGCAGCCAAGATTCCCTCGATGAGCAGTTCTTC.

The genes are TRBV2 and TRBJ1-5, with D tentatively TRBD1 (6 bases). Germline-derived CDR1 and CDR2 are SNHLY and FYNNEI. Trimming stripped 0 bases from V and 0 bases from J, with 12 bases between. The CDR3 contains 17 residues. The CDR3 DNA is TGTGCCAGCAGTGAAGCAAAAGGGACACGTAGCAATCAGCCCCAGCATTTT. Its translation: CASSEAKGTRSNQPQHF.

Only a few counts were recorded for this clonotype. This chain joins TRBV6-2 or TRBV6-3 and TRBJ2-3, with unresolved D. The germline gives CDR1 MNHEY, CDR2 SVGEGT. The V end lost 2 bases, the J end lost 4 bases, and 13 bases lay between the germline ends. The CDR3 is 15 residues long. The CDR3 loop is CASSYRRVPPDTQYF. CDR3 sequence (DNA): TGTGCCAGCAGTTACCGCCGGGTCCCACCAGATACGCAGTATTTT.

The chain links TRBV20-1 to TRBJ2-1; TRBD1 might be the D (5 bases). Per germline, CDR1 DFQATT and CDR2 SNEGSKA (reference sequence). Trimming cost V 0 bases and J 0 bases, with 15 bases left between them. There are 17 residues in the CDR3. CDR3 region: CSARDPRASASYNEQFF. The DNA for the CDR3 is TGCAGTGCTAGAGATCCCAGGGCATCCGCCTCCTACAATGAGCAGTTCTTC.

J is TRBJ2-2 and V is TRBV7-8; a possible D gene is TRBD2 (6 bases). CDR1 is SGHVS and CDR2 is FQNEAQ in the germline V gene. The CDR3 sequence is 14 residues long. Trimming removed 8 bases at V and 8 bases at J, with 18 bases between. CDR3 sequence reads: CASRSRTNVGELFF. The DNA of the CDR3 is TGTGCCAGCCGAAGCCGGACTAACGTGGGGGAGCTGTTTTTT. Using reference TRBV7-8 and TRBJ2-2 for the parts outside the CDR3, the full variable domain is GAGVSQSPRYKVAKRGQDVALRCDPISGHVSLFWYQQALGQGPEFLTYFQNEAQLDKSGLPSDRFFAERPEGSVSTLKIQRTQQEDSAVYLCASRSRTNVGELFFGEGSRLTVL.

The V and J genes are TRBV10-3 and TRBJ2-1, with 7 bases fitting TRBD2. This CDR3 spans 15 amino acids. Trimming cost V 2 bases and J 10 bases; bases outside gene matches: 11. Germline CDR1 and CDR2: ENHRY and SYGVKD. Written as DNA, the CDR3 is TGTGCCATCAGTGAGCAATTGGGGAGGGCTCAGGAGCAGTTCTTC. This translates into CAISEQLGRAQEQFF.